Listed below are T cell receptor beta chains from one sample, sequenced in a study of OX40 agonist ivuxolimab in advanced cancers. Here immunoSEQ multiplex PCR was the method, and the copy in TCRdb shows in-frame clones only, minus some. Of 73,000 or so clones listed, 85% are singletons. This specimen consisted of CD4+ or CD8+ T cells sorted from blood, obtained in a trial of the OX40 agonist ivuxolimab. These receptors were obtained from an adult with an advanced solid tumor such as melanoma, head and neck, liver or kidney cancer. CDR3s include the opening cysteine and the closing phenylalanine or tryptophan. The D gene is left open where the match is weak. Only some rows state a clone size, as once, few, many or a class for expanded clones.

D,V,size,J,DNA,CDR3
TRBD1,TRBV25-1,few,TRBJ1-5,TGTGCCAGCAGGGGACAGGGGGCTCATCAGCCCCAGCATTTT,CASRGQGAHQPQHF
-,TRBV7-2,few,TRBJ1-2,TGTGCCAGCAGCTTAGGGACGTTTTCGCGGGGCTACACCTTC,CASSLGTFSRGYTF
-,TRBV9,-,TRBJ1-2,TGTGCCAGCAGCGTAGACAGTTATGGCTACACCTTC,CASSVDSYGYTF
-,TRBV7-3,few,TRBJ2-1,TGTGCCAGCAGCTTAGTTCCAGACAGCTCCTACAATGAGCAGTTCTTC,CASSLVPDSSYNEQFF
-,TRBV29-1,-,TRBJ1-3,TGCAGCGTCAACGATCTGAACCCCTCTGGAAACACCATATATTTT,CSVNDLNPSGNTIYF
TRBD2,TRBV30,-,TRBJ2-1,TGTGCCTGGGGCTCAAAGGCGGGGGCCTACAATGAGCAGTTCTTC,CAWGSKAGAYNEQFF
-,TRBV7-2,few,TRBJ1-6,TGTGCCAGCAGCCCGAGGGTGGTCTGGAATTCACCCCTCCACTTT,CASSPRVVWNSPLHF
-,TRBV12-5,-,TRBJ1-2,TGTGCTAGTGGTTTGTATTCGGGGAGCCTCTATGGCTACACCTTC,CASGLYSGSLYGYTF
-,TRBV7-2,-,TRBJ1-2,TGTGCCAGCAGCGTACAGGCCACGTCGGACGGCTACACCTTC,CASSVQATSDGYTF
TRBD2,TRBV19,-,TRBJ2-1,TGTGCCAGTAGTATACCCCGGCGGGGGGTTCAGGGTGAGCAGTTCTTC,CASSIPRRGVQGEQFF
TRBD1,TRBV18,-,TRBJ2-5,TGTGCCAGCTCACCACCGGGGACAGGGGGGGAGACCCAGTACTTC,CASSPPGTGGETQYF
-,TRBV2,-,TRBJ1-3,TGTGCCAGCCGACAGAATCCCTCTGGAAACACCATATATTTT,CASRQNPSGNTIYF
TRBD1,TRBV4-1,-,TRBJ1-4,TGCGCCACCGGTCGGCGGACAGGGAGCTCAACTAATGAAAAACTGTTTTTT,CATGRRTGSSTNEKLFF
-,TRBV11-1,-,TRBJ2-3,TGTGCCAGCAGCTTAGGAGGCGGGGCGACAGATACGCAGTATTTT,CASSLGGGATDTQYF
TRBD1,TRBV28,-,TRBJ2-3,TGTGCCAGCGGACAGGGGGCGGTAGATACGCAGTATTTT,CASGQGAVDTQYF
-,TRBV6-5,-,TRBJ2-7,TGTGCCAGCAGCCGTAGGGGGGTGTCCTACGAGCAGTACTTC,CASSRRGVSYEQYF
TRBD2,TRBV5-1,-,TRBJ2-1,TGCGCCAGCAGCATCGGGACTAGCGGGGGGTGGAAAGAGCAGTTCTTC,CASSIGTSGGWKEQFF
-,TRBV7-2,-,TRBJ2-3,TGTGCCAGCAGCCTATCCTCCCGGGGGACAGATACGCAGTATTTT,CASSLSSRGTDTQYF
TRBD2,TRBV7-2,few,TRBJ2-5,TGTGCCAGCAGCTTAGTAAGCGGGGGGGGAGAGACCCAGTACTTC,CASSLVSGGGETQYF
TRBD1,TRBV7-2,-,TRBJ1-4,TGTGCCAGCAGCTCCACAGGGGCAACTAATGAAAAACTGTTTTTT,CASSSTGATNEKLFF
TRBD1,TRBV5-1,-,TRBJ1-2,TGCGCCAGCAGCCAGGACAGGGGGTATGGCTACACCTTC,CASSQDRGYGYTF
-,TRBV27,-,TRBJ1-2,TGTGCCAGCAGTGCGAACGGGGAGGCGGTCTATGGCTACACCTTC,CASSANGEAVYGYTF
-,TRBV18,-,TRBJ2-2,TGTGCCAGCTCACCACGGGTCGGATCGAACACCGGGGAGCTGTTTTTT,CASSPRVGSNTGELFF
TRBD1,TRBV6-5,-,TRBJ2-3,TGTGCCAGCAGTTACTCACAGGGGGATACGCAGTATTTT,CASSYSQGDTQYF
TRBD1,TRBV7-8,-,TRBJ2-7,TGTGCCAGCAGCTGGACAGGGAGGCACGAGCAGTACTTC,CASSWTGRHEQYF
-,TRBV7-2,few,TRBJ2-7,TGTGCCAGCAGCGACCCTTTACTGGGGGCGAGGCTTTCCTACGAGCAGTACTTC,CASSDPLLGARLSYEQYF
-,TRBV7-9,-,TRBJ1-1,TGTGCCAGCAGCTCACCAAATTATATGAACACTGAAGCTTTCTTT,CASSSPNYMNTEAFF
-,TRBV6-5,-,TRBJ1-1,TGTGCCAGCAGGCTAGGGGAGCGGGCTGAAGCTTTCTTT,CASRLGERAEAFF
-,TRBV6-5,-,TRBJ1-2,TGTGCCAGCAGTTACTCGACGTGGGGGAACTATGGCTACACCTTC,CASSYSTWGNYGYTF
-,TRBV5-1,few,TRBJ1-1,TGCGCCAGCAGGCATCCCAGGGGGAACACTGAAGCTTTCTTT,CASRHPRGNTEAFF
-,TRBV27,-,TRBJ2-1,TGTGCCAGCAGTTTCGGTGTGGGGGAGTACAATGAGCAGTTCTTC,CASSFGVGEYNEQFF
TRBD1,TRBV4-2,-,TRBJ2-7,TGTGCCAGCAGCCAAGATACCGACAGGGATTGGGGCGAGCAGTACTTC,CASSQDTDRDWGEQYF
-,TRBV7-8,-,TRBJ1-6,TGTGCCAGCAGCTTACAGGGATCACCCCTCCACTTT,CASSLQGSPLHF
-,TRBV10-1,-,TRBJ2-7,TGCGCCAGCTCTAGGACACCCTCCTACGAGCAGTACTTC,CASSRTPSYEQYF
TRBD2,TRBV6-5,-,TRBJ2-7,TGTGCCAGCAGCTCGGGACTAGCCCGCCACGAGCAGTACTTC,CASSSGLARHEQYF
-,TRBV5-1,once,TRBJ2-3,TGCGCCAGCAGCTTCGGACTGAGATCAGATACGCAGTATTTT,CASSFGLRSDTQYF
TRBD1,TRBV5-1,-,TRBJ1-2,TGCGCCAGCAGCCAAACAGGGGTGGGCTATGGCTACACCTTC,CASSQTGVGYGYTF
TRBD1,TRBV19,-,TRBJ2-1,TGTGCCAGTAGTACCCGGACAGGTTGGTTCTTC,CASSTRTGWFF
-,TRBV11-2,-,TRBJ2-3,TGTGCCAGCAGCTTTGGCACAGATACGCAGTATTTT,CASSFGTDTQYF
-,TRBV6-1,-,TRBJ1-2,TGTGCCAGCAGAATAGACCTAATTGAGGGCTACACCTTC,CASRIDLIEGYTF
-,TRBV19,-,TRBJ1-6,TGTGCCAGCAGCAAAAACAGGGAATCACCCCTCCACTTT,CASSKNRESPLHF
-,TRBV11-2,many,TRBJ2-1,TGTGCCAGCAGCTTAGATCCGGGTATCAGTGAGCAGTTCTTC,CASSLDPGISEQFF
-,TRBV18,-,TRBJ2-2,TGTGCCAGCTCGTCTGCGGCAGCGAACACCGGGGAGCTGTTTTTT,CASSSAAANTGELFF
TRBD1,TRBV18,-,TRBJ1-2,TGTGCCAGCTCACGAGCTGGAGGGGGCACTAACTATGGCTACACCTTC,CASSRAGGGTNYGYTF
-,TRBV6-6,-,TRBJ2-7,TGTGCCAGCAGTCCCGTTGCAGGCCCAGGGAACTTC,CASSPVAGPGNF
-,TRBV6-5,-,TRBJ1-2,TGTGCCAGCAGTACCCCTGACAGAAGAACTGGCTACACCTTC,CASSTPDRRTGYTF
TRBD2,TRBV5-8,-,TRBJ2-3,TGTGCCAGCAGCTCCGGACTAGCGGGGGGAAGCACAGATACGCAGTATTTT,CASSSGLAGGSTDTQYF
TRBD1,TRBV7-2,-,TRBJ1-5,TGTGCCAGCAGCCCAAAGAACATGGGACAGGGTTCCCGGCCCCAGCATTTT,CASSPKNMGQGSRPQHF
TRBD2,TRBV10-2,-,TRBJ2-1,TGCGCCAGCTCTGAAGAGCGGGGGGCTTACAATGAGCAGTTCTTC,CASSEERGAYNEQFF
TRBD2,TRBV5-1,-,TRBJ2-1,TGCGCCAGCAGCACCGGGACTACCGCCGCCTACAATGAGCAGTTCTTC,CASSTGTTAAYNEQFF
-,TRBV6-5,-,TRBJ2-2,TGTGCCAGCAGTTACCGCGACGGTAACACCGGGGAGCTGTTTTTT,CASSYRDGNTGELFF
-,TRBV4-2,-,TRBJ2-3,TGTGCCAGCAGCCCAAGCCCCGCCGGGGGAATAGATACGCAGTATTTT,CASSPSPAGGIDTQYF
-,TRBV5-1,-,TRBJ2-2,TGCGCCAGCAGCTTTGAAGTACTGCGGACCGGGGAGCTGTTTTTT,CASSFEVLRTGELFF
-,TRBV5-1,-,TRBJ1-1,TGCGCCAGCAGCACGACGGGGATGGTCACTGAAGCTTTCTTT,CASSTTGMVTEAFF
-,TRBV7-2,-,TRBJ2-7,TGTGCCAGCAGCCCCTACAGGGAAGAGCAGTACTTC,CASSPYREEQYF
-,TRBV25-1,-,TRBJ1-2,TGTGCCAGCAGTGCGGGGGACTATGGCTACACCTTC,CASSAGDYGYTF
TRBD1,TRBV5-1,-,TRBJ2-5,TGCGCCAGCAGCAAGGGACAGGTCCAAGAGACCCAGTACTTC,CASSKGQVQETQYF
TRBD2,TRBV7-3,-,TRBJ2-1,TGTGCCAGCAGCTTAAGGGCTAGCGGGGGTCCCAGCCATGAGCAGTTCTTC,CASSLRASGGPSHEQFF
-,TRBV30,-,TRBJ2-1,TGTGCCTGGAGTGTACGGCTAAGCTCCTACAATGAGCAGTTCTTC,CAWSVRLSSYNEQFF